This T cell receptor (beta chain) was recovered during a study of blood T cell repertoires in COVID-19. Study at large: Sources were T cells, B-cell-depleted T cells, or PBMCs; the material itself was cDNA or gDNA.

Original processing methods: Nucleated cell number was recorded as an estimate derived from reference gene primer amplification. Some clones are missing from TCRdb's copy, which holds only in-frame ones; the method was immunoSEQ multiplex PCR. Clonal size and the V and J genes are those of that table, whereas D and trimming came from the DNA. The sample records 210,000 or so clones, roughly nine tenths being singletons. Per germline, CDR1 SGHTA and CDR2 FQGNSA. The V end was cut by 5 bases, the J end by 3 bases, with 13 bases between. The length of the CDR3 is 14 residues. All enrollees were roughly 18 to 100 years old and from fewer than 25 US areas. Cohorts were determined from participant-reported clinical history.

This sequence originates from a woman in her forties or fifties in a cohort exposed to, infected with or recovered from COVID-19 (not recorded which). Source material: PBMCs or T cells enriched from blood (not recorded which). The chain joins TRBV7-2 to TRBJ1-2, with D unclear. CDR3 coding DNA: TGTGCCAGCAGCCCCCGTTCGAGAGACTATGGCTACACCTTC. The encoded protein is CASSPRSRDYGYTF.